This T cell receptor (beta chain) was recovered during a study of cytomegalovirus exposure and HLA in healthy donors. Study details: The roughly 110 validation repertoires matched the 666 first-cohort repertoires in platform, a later analysis reported.

Study-wide findings and caveats: There were some public TCRs occurring in many donors, but most TCR sequences were rare. The study put roughly 160 TCR beta chains on its list as cytomegalovirus-associated.

The V gene lost 4 bases and the J gene lost 11 bases, with 12 bases spanning the gap. Germline CDR1 SGHAT, CDR2 FQNNGV. This CDR3 comprises 11 residues. As concerns this clone: As yet, its antigen is unknown.

Sequenced by immunoSEQ multiplex PCR; TCRdb stores in-frame clones only, minus some. The table shows a few hundred thousand clones, with almost 90% occurring only once. The V gene is TRBV11-2, the J gene TRBJ2-7; tentatively, D is TRBD1 (6 bases). This sequence was found in a woman under 30 in good health and CMV-seronegative. Sample: PBMCs. In DNA, the CDR3 is TGTGCCAGCAGCTCGAACAGGGAAGAGTACTTC. Its translation is CASSSNREEYF.